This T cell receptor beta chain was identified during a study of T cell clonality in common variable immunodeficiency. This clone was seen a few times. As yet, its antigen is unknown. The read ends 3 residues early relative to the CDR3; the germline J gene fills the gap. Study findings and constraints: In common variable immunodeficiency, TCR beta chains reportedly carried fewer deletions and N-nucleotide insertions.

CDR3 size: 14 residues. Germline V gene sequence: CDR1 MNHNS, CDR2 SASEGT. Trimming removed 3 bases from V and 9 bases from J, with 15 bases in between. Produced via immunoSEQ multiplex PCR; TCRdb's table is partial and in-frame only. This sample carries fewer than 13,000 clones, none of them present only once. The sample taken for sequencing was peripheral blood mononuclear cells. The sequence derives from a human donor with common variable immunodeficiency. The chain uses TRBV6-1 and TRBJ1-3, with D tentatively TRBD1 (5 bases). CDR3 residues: CASSDGTGGITIYF. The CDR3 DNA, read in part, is TGTGCCAGCAGTGACGGGACGGGGGGTATCACC.